The 15 T cell receptor beta chains below all came from one sample that was sequenced in a study of CD8 T cells in ankylosing spondylitis. TCRdb processed the 5' RACE reads anew with MiXCR; each CDR3 protein has one entry. The sample has 240,000 or so distinct CDR3 sequences, 8% to 9.5% seen once. Sequenced input: blood, either unsorted or a sorted T cell fraction (not recorded which). The source is a male donor with ankylosing spondylitis or in good health (not recorded which).

There are a few counts of this clonotype. The chain combines TRBV7-2 with TRBJ2-7, with a possible D match to TRBD1 (6 bases). V shed 5 bases and J shed 4 bases, with 18 bases lying between them. This CDR3 spans 15 amino acids. Germline V lookup: CDR1 SGHTA, CDR2 FQGNSA. This CDR3 is CASSTSRAQGYEQYF. CDR3 bases: TGTGCCAGCAGCACCTCGAGGGCCCAGGGGTACGAGCAGTACTTC. Looking up the rest from reference TRBV7-2 and TRBJ2-7 gives the full variable domain: GAGVSQSPSNKVTEKGKDVELRCDPISGHTALYWYRQSLGQGLEFLIYFQGNSAPDKSGLPSDRFSAERTGGSVSTLTIQRTQQEDSAVYLCASSTSRAQGYEQYFGPGTRLTVT.

In this sample, this clonotype turned up many times. The chain has TRBV20-1 and TRBJ2-1; D tentatively reads TRBD1 or TRBD2 (6 bases each). The length of the CDR3 is 16 residues. V was trimmed by 3 bases and J by 0 bases, leaving 15 bases between them. CDR1 and CDR2 (germline): DFQATT, SNEGSKA (reference sequence). This chain's CDR3 is CSARSGGGSSYNEQFF. The CDR3 DNA reads as TGCAGTGCTAGGTCCGGGGGCGGAAGCTCCTACAATGAGCAGTTCTTC.

This clonotype was observed many times. The chain couples TRBV12-3 or TRBV12-4 to TRBJ2-1; either TRBD1 or TRBD2 may fit D (5 bases each). The CDR3 has 18 residues. Trimming shortened V by 5 bases and J by 9 bases, and 29 bases separated the two germline ends. DNA for the CDR3: TGTGCCAGCAGTCCCCAGTGGGCAAACTCGGGACCCCAAAGTGAGCAGTTCTTC. Its protein is CASSPQWANSGPQSEQFF.

This clonotype was seen at least ten times. This sequence joins TRBV5-6 and TRBJ2-2; D not resolved. Per the germline V gene, CDR1 is SGHDT and CDR2 is YYEEEE. The V end was cut by 0 bases, the J end by 0 bases, with 12 bases between. The CDR3 is made up of 17 amino acids. CDR3 amino acids: CASSLDRIRSNTGELFF. CDR3 in DNA: TGTGCCAGCAGCTTGGACAGAATCCGGTCGAACACCGGGGAGCTGTTTTTT.

There are a few counts of this clonotype. This rearrangement joins TRBV12-3 or TRBV12-4 to TRBJ2-1, with 12 bases matching TRBD2. The CDR3 covers 15 residues. J was trimmed by 6 bases and V by 3 bases; bases with no gene match: 3. CDR3 region: CASSFPTSGSNEQFF. DNA for the CDR3: TGTGCCAGCAGTTTCCCGACTAGCGGGAGCAATGAGCAGTTCTTC.

The chain joins TRBV20-1 to TRBJ2-1; 7 nucleotides agree with TRBD2. The germline V gene has CDR1 DFQATT and CDR2 SNEGSKA (reference sequence). Losses at the gene ends were 5 bases for V and 6 bases for J; bases not matched to a gene: 10. CDR3 length equals 14 residues. The CDR3: CSASQQAGLNEQFF. DNA of the CDR3: TGCAGTGCTTCCCAGCAAGCGGGACTCAATGAGCAGTTCTTC.

At least ten counts were recorded for this clonotype. The V call is TRBV20-1, the J call TRBJ2-2; unclear D gene. Germline V gives CDR1 DFQATT, CDR2 SNEGSKA (reference sequence). The CDR3 runs to 13 residues. Trimming removed 6 bases at V and 2 bases at J, with 10 bases between. The CDR3 region has the DNA TGCAGTGCCTGCGCCGCTAACACCGGGGAGCTGTTTTTT. It is translated as CSACAANTGELFF.

This clonotype was seen many times. The chain uses TRBV25-1 and TRBJ1-1; D unresolved. The CDR3 sequence is 13 residues long. The germline gives CDR1 MGHDK, CDR2 SYGVNS. Trimming left V 4 bases short and J 3 bases short, with 9 bases between. In DNA form, the CDR3 reads TGTGCCAGCAGTGCCAGAACCGACACTGAAGCTTTCTTT. It codes for CASSARTDTEAFF. Full variable domain (outside the CDR3, taken from reference TRBV25-1 and TRBJ1-1): EADIYQTPRYLVIGTGKKITLECSQTMGHDKMYWYQQDPGMELHLIHYSYGVNSTEKGDLSSESTVSRIRTEHFPLTLESARPSHTSQYLCASSARTDTEAFFGQGTRLTVV.

This clonotype appeared a few times. The chain uses TRBV30 and TRBJ2-7; D remains ambiguous. This CDR3 is built from 11 residues. CDR1 and CDR2 (germline): GTSNPN, SVGIG (reference sequence). The V gene lost 0 bases and the J gene lost 3 bases, with 3 bases spanning the gap. CDR3 DNA sequence: TGTGCCTGGAGTGTAATCTACGAGCAGTACTTC. Translation gives CAWSVIYEQYF.

This clonotype appeared a few times. The chain carries TRBV20-1 and TRBJ2-3; TRBD2 aligns across 13 bases. The CDR3 has 17 residues. Germline V gene sequence: CDR1 DFQATT, CDR2 SNEGSKA (reference sequence). V was clipped by 2 bases and J by 3 bases; unmatched bases: 8. The chain's CDR3 is CSARQPPGLAGTDTQYF. For the CDR3, the DNA is TGCAGTGCTAGACAGCCCCCGGGACTAGCGGGGACAGATACGCAGTATTTT.

The chain has TRBV7-9 and TRBJ2-5; 11 bases are a match to TRBD2. V was pared by 4 bases and J by 4 bases, with 8 bases of the junction left unmatched. The V gene's germline CDR1 is SEHNR and CDR2 FQNEAQ (reference sequence). CDR3 length: 16 residues. CDR3 DNA sequence: TGTGCCAGCAGCTCCCCCCTCGGACTAGCGGGAGAGACCCAGTACTTC. Amino acids: CASSSPLGLAGETQYF.

In the case of this clonotype: This sequence may be a read error, since a much larger clone differs from it by one base. The chain uses TRBV7-9 and TRBJ2-1, with D perhaps TRBD2 (7 bases). Deletions cut 3 bases from V and 10 bases from J, with 19 bases between. The CDR3 length is 15 residues. Germline CDR1 and CDR2: SEHNR and FQNEAQ (reference sequence). The CDR3 sequence is CASSFGGGASKEQFF. As DNA, the CDR3 is TGTGCCAGCAGCTTTGGTGGGGGGGCCAGCAAAGAGCAGTTCTTC.

This clonotype was recorded many times. The gene calls are TRBV7-2 and TRBJ2-1; weak D call: TRBD2 (5 bases). Trimming left V 6 bases short and J 5 bases short, with 8 bases between. Per germline, CDR1 SGHTA and CDR2 FQGNSA. The CDR3 is made up of 12 amino acids. In nucleotides, the CDR3 is TGTGCCAGCAGACGGGGAAACAATGAGCAGTTCTTC. This codes for CASRRGNNEQFF.

This clonotype was seen a handful of times. V is TRBV20-1 and J is TRBJ1-4; D is perhaps TRBD1 (6 bases). CDR3 length: 17 residues. Trimming took off 1 base at V and 6 bases at J, with 21 bases between the two ends. Germline CDR1 reads DFQATT; CDR2 reads SNEGSKA (reference sequence). The CDR3 loop reads CSARVGVRGPLDEKLFF. The DNA for the CDR3 is TGCAGTGCTAGAGTTGGAGTCAGGGGACCCCTAGATGAAAAACTGTTTTTT.

Many counts were recorded for this clonotype. V usage is TRBV4-3 and J usage is TRBJ2-3; no definite D call. The germline V gene has CDR1 LGHNA and CDR2 YSLEER. The CDR3 extends over 13 amino acids. V was pared by 1 base and J by 4 bases, with 6 bases between. CDR3 in DNA: TGCGCCAGCAGCCAAGGTAGACCAGATACGCAGTATTTT. It encodes CASSQGRPDTQYF.